The text below deals with one T cell receptor (beta chain). V dropped 5 bases and J dropped 3; count of bases not matched to a gene: 2. The germline CDR1 and CDR2 sequences are SSHAT and FNYEAQ (reference sequence). The CDR3 runs 13 residues. This specimen belongs to a study of T cell changes during pregnancy in multiple sclerosis. TCRdb keeps only in-frame clones here, not all; method: immunoSEQ multiplex PCR. The sample includes tens of thousands of clones, roughly 92% of them seen just once. This sequence originates from a female donor in good health, enrolled as a control in a pregnancy study. The rearrangement links TRBV7-7 to TRBJ2-7; 9 nucleotides line up with TRBD2. Sequencing used CD8+ T cells from peripheral blood mononuclear cells, obtained in the third trimester of pregnancy. CDR3 DNA sequence: TGTGCCAGCAGCACGACTAGCGGCTACGAGCAGTACTTC. Protein: CASSTTSGYEQYF.